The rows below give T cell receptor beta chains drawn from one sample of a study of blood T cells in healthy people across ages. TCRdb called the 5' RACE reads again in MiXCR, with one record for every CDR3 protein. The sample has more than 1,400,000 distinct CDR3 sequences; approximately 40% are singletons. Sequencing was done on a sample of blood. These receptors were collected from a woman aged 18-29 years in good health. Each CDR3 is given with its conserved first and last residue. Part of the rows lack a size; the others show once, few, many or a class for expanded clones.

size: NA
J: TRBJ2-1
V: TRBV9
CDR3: CVSSPRPEPNEQFF

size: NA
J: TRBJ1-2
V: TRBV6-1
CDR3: CASSEALGRIYGYTF

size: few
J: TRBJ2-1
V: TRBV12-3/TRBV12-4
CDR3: CASIEKVWAADNEQFF

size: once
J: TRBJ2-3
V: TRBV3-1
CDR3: CASSKIRQADTQYF

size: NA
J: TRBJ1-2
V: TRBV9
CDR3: CASCPSAGGRKEWGYTF

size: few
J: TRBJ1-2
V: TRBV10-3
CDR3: CAISESTGVGYGYTF

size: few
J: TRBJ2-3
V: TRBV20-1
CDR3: CSATGQPGAVDTQYF

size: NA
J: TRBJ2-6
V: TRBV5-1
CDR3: CASSAIPQGAGANVLTF

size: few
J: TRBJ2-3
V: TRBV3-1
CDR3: CASSQPRSTDTQYF

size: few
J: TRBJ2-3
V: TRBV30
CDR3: CARTGTGQDSSTDTQYF

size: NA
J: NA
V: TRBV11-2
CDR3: CASSLGQEQETQFF

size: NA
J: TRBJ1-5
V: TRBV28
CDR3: CASSWGGVSNQPQHF

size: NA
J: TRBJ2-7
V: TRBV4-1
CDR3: CASSQGDSTYEQYF

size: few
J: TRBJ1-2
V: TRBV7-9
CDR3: CASSLVGQSYGYTF

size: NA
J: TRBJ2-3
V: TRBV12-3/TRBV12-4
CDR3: CASILTGPGDTQYF